These 21 T cell receptor beta chains came from one sample sequenced in a study of human T cells and chemical hapten exposure. TCRdb re-called the RACE reads through MiXCR, storing one row per CDR3 protein. The sample contains about 340,000 distinct CDR3 sequences, approximately 6.3% of which appear only once. This sample's time point: patch test 1, 2 weeks after DPC sensitization. Indicated treatment: therapeutic diphenylcyclopropenone sensitization with weekly scalp DPC. The sequenced sample was whole blood, obtained in connection with sensitization to the hapten diphenylcyclopropenone (DPC). The source is a woman younger than 30 with alopecia areata. Some clones in this sample may be carry-over from other donors' samples.

This clonotype was seen repeatedly, ten times or more. The chain is built from TRBV18 and TRBJ1-4; the D gene is possibly TRBD1 (5 bases). V was trimmed by 3 bases and J by 7 bases, leaving 12 bases between them. The CDR3 is 14 residues long. Germline V gives CDR1 KGHSH, CDR2 LQKENI. DNA for the CDR3: TGTGCCAGCTCACCGGGGGAAATGGGTGAAAAACTGTTTTTT. This gives the protein CASSPGEMGEKLFF. The whole variable domain, remainder taken from reference TRBV18 and TRBJ1-4, is NAGVMQNPRHLVRRRGQEARLRCSPMKGHSHVYWYRQLPEEGLKFMVYLQKENIIDESGMPKERFSAEFPKEGPSILRIQQVVRGDSAAYFCASSPGEMGEKLFFGSGTQLSVL.

The chain recombines TRBV28 with TRBJ2-5; 7 bases are a match to TRBD2. In germline, CDR1 is MDHEN, CDR2 SYDVKM. The CDR3 is 15 amino acids. The trim removed 5 bases at V and 0 bases at J, leaving 6 bases unmatched. CDR3 in DNA: TGTGCCAGCAGTCACTATACTAGCGACCAAGAGACCCAGTACTTC. It is translated as CASSHYTSDQETQYF.

This clonotype was picked up many times. The V gene is TRBV12-3 or TRBV12-4, the J gene TRBJ2-3; D remains ambiguous. This CDR3 has 11 residues. V dropped 3 bases and J dropped 4 bases, with 2 bases sitting between them. This chain's CDR3 is CASSFADTQYF. As DNA, the CDR3 is TGTGCCAGCAGTTTCGCAGATACGCAGTATTTT.

In this sample, this clonotype turned up many times. This chain connects TRBV7-9 to TRBJ2-3; D ambiguous. V was cut by 5 bases and J by 1 base, with 10 bases left in between. The CDR3 length is 14 residues. CDR1 SEHNR and CDR2 FQNEAQ come from the germline V gene (reference sequence). The CDR3 region is CASSLKDRTDTQYF. The CDR3 nucleotides read TGTGCCAGCAGCCTGAAAGACCGCACAGATACGCAGTATTTT.

The V and J genes are TRBV12-3 or TRBV12-4 and TRBJ1-1; a possible D gene is TRBD1 (5 bases). CDR3 length: 14 amino acids. Trimming pared 5 bases from V and 5 bases from J, leaving 15 bases between. In DNA form, the CDR3 reads TGTGCCAGCAGTGGGGACGGGAGGCTAACTGAAGCTTTCTTT. It codes for CASSGDGRLTEAFF.

This clonotype was seen repeatedly, ten times or more. The limits of the CDR3 on the DNA are not certain, so only TCRdb's listed CDR3 is given. The chain employs TRBV6-5 and TRBJ1-6; the table's D call, TRBD1, has no DNA check behind it. Germline V gene data show CDR1 as MNHEY and CDR2 as SVGAGI. The CDR3 extends over 14 residues, inclusive of both ends. The CDR3 sequence is CASSSSGANSPLHF.

This clonotype was recorded at least ten times. The chain employs TRBV12-3 or TRBV12-4 and TRBJ2-1, with 8 bases matching TRBD2. CDR3 length: 14 amino acids. V shed 8 bases, J shed 4 bases, and the junction held 7 bases outside the gene matches. The CDR3 here is CASLSVAGYNEQFF. Here the CDR3 DNA reads TGTGCCAGCTTATCGGTAGCGGGGTACAATGAGCAGTTCTTC.

This clonotype was observed at least ten times. The rearrangement uses TRBV6-5 and TRBJ1-5; possible D gene TRBD1, 6 bases. Germline V gene data show CDR1 as MNHEY and CDR2 as SVGAGI. Trimming cost V 5 bases and J 2 bases, with 13 bases left between them. This CDR3 has 15 residues. The CDR3 sequence: CASSSLQGGNQPQHF. The CDR3 DNA reads TGTGCCAGCAGTAGTTTACAGGGAGGCAATCAGCCCCAGCATTTT.

This clonotype turned up a few times. The rearrangement uses TRBV27 and TRBJ1-6; TRBD1 matches 7 bases. From germline, CDR1 is MNHEY and CDR2 SMNVEV (reference sequence). The CDR3 length is 14 residues. J gave up 8 bases and V 2 bases, and 3 bases lay outside the gene matches. CDR3 region: CASSLPGGDSPLHF. The CDR3 nucleotides are TGTGCCAGCAGTTTACCAGGGGGGGATTCACCCCTCCACTTT.

The rearrangement joins TRBV28 to TRBJ1-2, with D possibly TRBD1 on 5 matching bases. The germline V gene has CDR1 MDHEN and CDR2 SYDVKM. The ends were cut back, 8 bases at V and 3 bases at J, with 16 bases in the middle. The CDR3 length is 14 residues. The DNA for the CDR3 is TGTGCCAGCCAACTTCCCGGGGCAGACTATGGCTACACCTTC. Its translation is CASQLPGADYGYTF.

This clonotype was counted at least ten times. The chain recombines TRBV7-2 with TRBJ1-1; D uncertain. Per germline, CDR1 SGHTA and CDR2 FQGNSA. The CDR3 is made up of 13 amino acids. V was pared by 8 bases and J by 11 bases, with 21 bases between. Here the CDR3 reads CASSFGSPLRAFF. The CDR3 coding sequence is TGTGCCAGCTCCTTTGGATCCCCCCTCAGGGCTTTCTTT.

This clonotype was detected a few times. The V and J genes are TRBV3-1 and TRBJ1-6; D perhaps matches TRBD1 (6 bases). CDR3 length equals 17 residues. Germline CDR1 LGHDT, CDR2 YNNKEL (reference sequence). Trimming took off 4 bases at V and 5 bases at J, with 18 bases between the two ends. CDR3 sequence: CASSPPGGAPHNSPLHF. The CDR3 DNA is TGTGCCAGCAGCCCCCCCGGGGGGGCGCCCCATAATTCACCCCTCCACTTT.

The V gene is TRBV5-6, the J gene TRBJ2-3; D ambiguous. Germline CDR1 and CDR2: SGHDT and YYEEEE. The CDR3 contains 16 residues. Trimming took 4 bases from V and 0 from J, leaving 15 bases between them. The CDR3 coding sequence is TGTGCCAGCAGCCGACGGACGTTCTCCAGCACAGATACGCAGTATTTT. This encodes CASSRRTFSSTDTQYF.

The chain links TRBV27 to TRBJ2-2; a possible D gene is TRBD1 (5 bases). Trimming pared 3 bases from V and 0 bases from J, leaving 14 bases between. CDR3 length equals 17 residues. Germline values: CDR1 MNHEY, CDR2 SMNVEV (reference sequence). The CDR3 reads CASSLAPDKANTGELFF. The CDR3 nucleotides are TGTGCCAGCAGTTTGGCCCCGGACAAGGCGAACACCGGGGAGCTGTTTTTT.

This clonotype has a handful of counts. V usage is TRBV6-2 or TRBV6-3 and J usage is TRBJ2-1; TRBD1 or TRBD2 may be the D gene (5 bases each). The CDR3 covers 11 residues. The germline V gene encodes CDR1 MNHEY and CDR2 SVGEGT. The V end was cut by 10 bases, the J end by 7 bases, with 11 bases between. CDR3 in amino acids: CATVGVNEQFF. In DNA form, the CDR3 reads TGTGCCACGGTGGGGGTTAATGAGCAGTTCTTC.

This clonotype was seen a handful of times. The V call is TRBV14, the J call TRBJ2-1, with a weak D call TRBD2 (6 bases). Germline V gene lookup returns CDR1 SGHDN and CDR2 FVKESK. V lost 2 bases and J lost 7, with 15 bases in between. The CDR3 length is 15 residues. The CDR3 coding sequence is TGTGCCAGCAGCCAAAGGCCGGAGGGAAGGAATGAGCAGTTCTTC. Encoded protein: CASSQRPEGRNEQFF.

This clonotype was detected many times. The rearrangement links TRBV4-3 to TRBJ2-6, with D hard to call. Germline CDR1 reads LGHNA; CDR2 reads YSLEER. The V end lost 4 bases, the J end lost 0 bases, and 13 bases lay between the germline ends. The CDR3 is made up of 17 amino acids. In DNA form, the CDR3 reads TGCGCCAGCAGCCCCCAATTACGGGTCTCTGGGGCCAACGTCCTGACTTTC. This codes for CASSPQLRVSGANVLTF.

This clonotype has ten or more counts. The chain recombines TRBV29-1 with TRBJ2-7, with D possibly being TRBD1 (5 bases). The length of the CDR3 is 13 residues. With 6 bases removed from V and 0 bases from J, the gap between germline ends came to 12 bases. Germline V lookup: CDR1 SQVTM, CDR2 ANQGSEA. This CDR3 is CSVGPVSSYEQYF. The CDR3 bases are TGCAGCGTGGGGCCAGTTAGCTCCTACGAGCAGTACTTC.

At least ten counts were recorded for this clonotype. The chain uses TRBV29-1 and TRBJ1-1, with D uncertain. Trimming removed 7 bases from V and 0 bases from J, with 15 bases in between. This CDR3 spans 14 amino acids. From germline, CDR1 is SQVTM and CDR2 ANQGSEA. Here the CDR3 DNA reads TGCAGCGCCAACAAAGGCACCATGAACACTGAAGCTTTCTTT. Its translation is CSANKGTMNTEAFF. The full variable domain, rest sourced from reference TRBV29-1 and TRBJ1-1, is SAVISQKPSRDICQRGTSLTIQCQVDSQVTMMFWYRQQPGQSLTLIATANQGSEATYESGFVIDKFPISRPNLTFSTLTVSNMSPEDSSIYLCSANKGTMNTEAFFGQGTRLTVV.

The chain joins TRBV7-3 to TRBJ2-1; 10 bases match TRBD2. The CDR3 extends over 15 amino acids. Unmatched junction bases numbered 6, after V lost 6 bases and J lost 4 bases. Germline V gene data show CDR1 as SGHTA and CDR2 as FQGTGA. CDR3 coding DNA: TGTGCCAGCAGTCCGTCTAGCGGGGGTTACAATGAGCAGTTCTTC. This codes for CASSPSSGGYNEQFF.

This clonotype was observed at least ten times. The rearrangement links TRBV7-8 to TRBJ1-5, with a tentative D call TRBD1 (5 bases). The CDR3 sequence is 13 residues long. Deletions cut 1 base from V and 7 bases from J, with 8 bases between. Per the germline V gene, CDR1 is SGHVS and CDR2 is FQNEAQ. The CDR3 spells CASSLDAGQPQHF. The CDR3 nucleotides are TGTGCCAGCAGCTTAGATGCAGGGCAGCCCCAGCATTTT.